This passage covers 7 T cell receptor beta chains from one sample sequenced in a study of blood T cell repertoires in COVID-19. Produced via immunoSEQ multiplex PCR; TCRdb's table is partial and in-frame only. Among 50,000 to 65,000 clones listed, 70% to 90% were seen once. Sequencing input: peripheral blood. These receptors were taken from a man in his 70s with acute or convalescent COVID-19.

The V call is TRBV28, the J call TRBJ1-5; TRBD1 matches 7 bases. The J segment lost 2 bases and the V segment lost 4 bases, leaving 5 bases of the junction unmatched. The CDR3 consists of 15 residues. CDR1 MDHEN and CDR2 SYDVKM come from the germline V gene. The CDR3 DNA sequence: TGTGCCAGCAGTTCCTTTGGACAGGGCAATCAGCCCCAGCATTTT. Residues: CASSSFGQGNQPQHF.

This rearrangement joins TRBV4-1 to TRBJ1-5; D is perhaps TRBD1 (6 bases). This CDR3 region has 14 residues. Germline CDR1 is MGHRA and CDR2 is YSYEKL. V lost 3 bases and J 6 bases, leaving 12 bases between the germline ends. CDR3 nucleotide sequence: TGCGCCAGCAGCCACGGGCAGGGGAGTCAGCCCCAGCATTTT. It encodes CASSHGQGSQPQHF.

The chain uses TRBV3-1 (or the pseudogene TRBV3-2) and TRBJ2-1; possible D gene TRBD2, 5 bases. The germline V gene has CDR1 LGHDT and CDR2 YNNKEL (reference sequence). The CDR3 runs 15 residues. The V and J ends lost 1 base and 1 base respectively, with 8 bases between them. The CDR3 loop is CASSQGRESYNEQFF. The CDR3 bases are TGTGCCAGCAGCCAAGGACGGGAATCCTACAATGAGCAGTTCTTC.

The table lists this clone with a count of one. An end of the junction does not agree with germline; a read error may underlie this. The V gene is TRBV24-1, the J gene TRBJ1-4; 7 nucleotides match TRBD1. The CDR3 covers 15 residues. CDR1 KGHDR and CDR2 SFDVKD come from the germline V gene. The CDR3 region has the DNA TGTGCCACCAGTGATTCCGGGACAGCTAAGGAAAAACTGTTTTTT. Protein product: CATSDSGTAKEKLFF.

The CDR3 DNA reads as TGTGCCAGCAGCCCGGACAAGGCCCTAATGGGTGAGCAGTTCTTC. It is translated as CASSPDKALMGEQFF. This chain joins TRBV7-3 and TRBJ2-1; the D gene is possibly TRBD1 (5 bases). This CDR3 has 15 residues. V was trimmed by 5 bases and J by 9 bases, leaving 20 bases between them. Germline V lookup: CDR1 SGHTA, CDR2 FQGTGA.

This chain uses TRBV6-2 or TRBV6-3 with TRBJ2-7, with D possibly matching TRBD2 (6 bases). Trimming removed 2 bases at V and 3 bases at J, with 14 bases between. CDR3 length equals 15 residues. Germline V lookup: CDR1 MNHEY, CDR2 SVGEGT. CDR3 nucleotides: TGTGCCAGCAGTTACCGGACTACCTACAACTACGAGCAGTACTTC. Protein product: CASSYRTTYNYEQYF.

The chain carries TRBV29-1 and TRBJ1-2; D is undetermined. The CDR3 covers 11 residues. V was pared by 4 bases and J by 3 bases, with 6 bases between. Germline CDR1 SQVTM, CDR2 ANQGSEA. CDR3 residues: CSVVFYYGYTF. DNA for the CDR3: TGCAGCGTTGTTTTCTACTATGGCTACACCTTC.